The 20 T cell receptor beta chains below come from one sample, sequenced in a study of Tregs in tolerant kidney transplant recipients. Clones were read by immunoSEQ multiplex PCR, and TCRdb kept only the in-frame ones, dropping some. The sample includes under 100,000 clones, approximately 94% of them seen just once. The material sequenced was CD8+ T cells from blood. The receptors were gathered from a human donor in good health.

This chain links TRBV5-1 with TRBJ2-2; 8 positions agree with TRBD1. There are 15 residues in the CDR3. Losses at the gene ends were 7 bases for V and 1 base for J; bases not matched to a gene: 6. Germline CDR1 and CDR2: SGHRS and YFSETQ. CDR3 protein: CASEPDRGNTGELFF. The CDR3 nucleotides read TGCGCCAGCGAGCCAGACAGGGGGAACACCGGGGAGCTGTTTTTT. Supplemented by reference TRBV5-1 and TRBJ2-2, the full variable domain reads KAGVTQTPRYLIKTRGQQVTLSCSPISGHRSVSWYQQTPGQGLQFLFEYFSETQRNKGNFPGRFSGRQFSNSRSEMNVSTLELGDSALYLCASEPDRGNTGELFFGEGSRLTVL.

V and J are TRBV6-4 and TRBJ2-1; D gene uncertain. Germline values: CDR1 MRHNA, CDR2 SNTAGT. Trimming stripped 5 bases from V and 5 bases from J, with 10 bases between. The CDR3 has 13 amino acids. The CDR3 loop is CASSPSPHNEQFF. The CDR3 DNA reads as TGTGCCAGCAGTCCGTCGCCCCACAATGAGCAGTTCTTC.

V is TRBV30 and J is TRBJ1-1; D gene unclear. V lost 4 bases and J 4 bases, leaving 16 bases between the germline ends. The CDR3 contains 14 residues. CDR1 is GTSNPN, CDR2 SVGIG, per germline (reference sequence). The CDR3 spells CAWNPVHSSTEAFF. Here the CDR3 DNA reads TGTGCCTGGAACCCGGTCCACTCGAGCACTGAAGCTTTCTTT.

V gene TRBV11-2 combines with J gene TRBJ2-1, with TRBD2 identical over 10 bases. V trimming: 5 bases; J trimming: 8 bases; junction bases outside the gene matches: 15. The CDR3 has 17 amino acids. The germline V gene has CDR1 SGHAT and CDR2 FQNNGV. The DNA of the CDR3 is TGTGCCAGCAGCCTTCTTATAGCGGGAGGTAAAGGGGATGAGCAGTTCTTC. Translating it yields CASSLLIAGGKGDEQFF.

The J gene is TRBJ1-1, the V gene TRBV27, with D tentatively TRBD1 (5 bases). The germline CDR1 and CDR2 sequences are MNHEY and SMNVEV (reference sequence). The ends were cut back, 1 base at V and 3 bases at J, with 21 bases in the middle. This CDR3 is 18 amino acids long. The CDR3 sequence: CASSLFAPGGERDTEAFF. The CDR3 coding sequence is TGTGCCAGCAGTTTATTCGCTCCCGGGGGTGAACGAGACACTGAAGCTTTCTTT.

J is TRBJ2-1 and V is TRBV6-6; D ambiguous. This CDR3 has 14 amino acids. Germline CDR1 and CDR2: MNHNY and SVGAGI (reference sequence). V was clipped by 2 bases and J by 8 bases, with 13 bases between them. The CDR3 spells CASSYSLVTHEQFF. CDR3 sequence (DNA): TGTGCCAGCAGTTACAGCCTAGTCACCCATGAGCAGTTCTTC.

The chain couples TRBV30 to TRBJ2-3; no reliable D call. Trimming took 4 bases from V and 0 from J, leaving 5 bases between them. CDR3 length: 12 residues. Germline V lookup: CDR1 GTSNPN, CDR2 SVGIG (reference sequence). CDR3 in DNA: TGTGCCTGGACAGAGAGCACAGATACGCAGTATTTT. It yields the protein CAWTESTDTQYF.

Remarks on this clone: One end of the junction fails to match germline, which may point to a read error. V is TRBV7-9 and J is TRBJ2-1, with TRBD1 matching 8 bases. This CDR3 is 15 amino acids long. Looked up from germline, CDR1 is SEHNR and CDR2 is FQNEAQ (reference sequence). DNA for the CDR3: TGTGCCGGCAGCTTAAGGCCAGGGGGCATCGATGAGCAGTTCTTC. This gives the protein CAGSLRPGGIDEQFF.

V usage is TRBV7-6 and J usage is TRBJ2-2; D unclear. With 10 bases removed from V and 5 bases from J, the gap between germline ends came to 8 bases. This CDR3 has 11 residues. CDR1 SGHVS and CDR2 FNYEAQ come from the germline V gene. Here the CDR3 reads CATVGTGELFF. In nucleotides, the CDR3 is TGTGCCACCGTGGGTACCGGGGAGCTGTTTTTT.

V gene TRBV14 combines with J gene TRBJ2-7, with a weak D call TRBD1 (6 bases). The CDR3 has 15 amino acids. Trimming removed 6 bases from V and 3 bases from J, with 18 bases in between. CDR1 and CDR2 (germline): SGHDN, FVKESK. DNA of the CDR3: TGTGCCAGCAGTCGGACCGGGACAAGCTACTACGAGCAGTACTTC. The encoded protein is CASSRTGTSYYEQYF.

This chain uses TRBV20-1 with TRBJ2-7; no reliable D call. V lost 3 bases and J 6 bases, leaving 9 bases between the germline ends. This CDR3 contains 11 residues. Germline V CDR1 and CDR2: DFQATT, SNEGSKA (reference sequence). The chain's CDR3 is CSASDQPEQYF. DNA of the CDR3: TGCAGTGCTAGCGACCAACCCGAGCAGTACTTC.

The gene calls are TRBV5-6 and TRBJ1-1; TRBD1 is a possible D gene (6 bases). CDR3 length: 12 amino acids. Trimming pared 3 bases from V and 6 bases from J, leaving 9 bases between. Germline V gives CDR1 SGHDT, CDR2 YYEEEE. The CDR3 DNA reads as TGTGCCAGCAGCTGGGGGGCGGCTGAAGCTTTCTTT. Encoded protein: CASSWGAAEAFF. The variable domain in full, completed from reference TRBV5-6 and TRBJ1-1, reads DAGVTQSPTHLIKTRGQQVTLRCSPKSGHDTVSWYQQALGQGPQFIFQYYEEEERQRGNFPDRFSGHQFPNYSSELNVNALLLGDSALYLCASSWGAAEAFFGQGTRLTVV.

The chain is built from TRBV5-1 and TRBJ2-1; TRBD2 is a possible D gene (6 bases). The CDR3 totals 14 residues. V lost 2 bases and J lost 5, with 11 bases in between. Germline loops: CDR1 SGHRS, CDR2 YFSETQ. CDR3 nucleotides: TGCGCCAGCAGCTTAAGGGGAGGAGACAATGAGCAGTTCTTC. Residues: CASSLRGGDNEQFF.

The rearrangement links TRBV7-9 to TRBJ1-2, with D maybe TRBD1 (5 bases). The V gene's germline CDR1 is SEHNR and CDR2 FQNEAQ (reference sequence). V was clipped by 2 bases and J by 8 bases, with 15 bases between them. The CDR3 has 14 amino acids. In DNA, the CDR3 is TGTGCCAGCAGCTTACTGGTCGGGGCGGGAGGCTACACCTTC. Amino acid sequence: CASSLLVGAGGYTF.

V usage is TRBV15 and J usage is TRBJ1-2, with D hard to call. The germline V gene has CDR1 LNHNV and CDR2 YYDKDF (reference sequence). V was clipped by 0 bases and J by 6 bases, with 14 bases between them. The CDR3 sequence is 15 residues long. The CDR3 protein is CATSRDDSLRDGYTF. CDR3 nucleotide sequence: TGTGCCACCAGCAGAGATGACTCCTTGAGGGATGGCTACACCTTC. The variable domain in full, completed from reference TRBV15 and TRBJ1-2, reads DAMVIQNPRYQVTQFGKPVTLSCSQTLNHNVMYWYQQKSSQAPKLLFHYYDKDFNNEADTPDNFQSRRPNTSFCFLDIRSPGLGDTAMYLCATSRDDSLRDGYTFGSGTRLTVV.

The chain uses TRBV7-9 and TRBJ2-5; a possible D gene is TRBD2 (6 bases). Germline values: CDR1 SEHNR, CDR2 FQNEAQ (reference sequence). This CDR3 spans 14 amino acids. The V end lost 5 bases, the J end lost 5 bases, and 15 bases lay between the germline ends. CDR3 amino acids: CASSPEASGETQYF. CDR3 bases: TGTGCCAGCAGCCCGGAGGCCAGCGGGGAGACCCAGTACTTC.

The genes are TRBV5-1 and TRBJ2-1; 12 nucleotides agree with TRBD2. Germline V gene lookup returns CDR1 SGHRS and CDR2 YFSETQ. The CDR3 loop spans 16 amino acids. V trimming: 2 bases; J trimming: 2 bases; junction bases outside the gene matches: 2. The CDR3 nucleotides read TGCGCCAGCAGCTTTGCTAGCGGGGGGGCCTACAATGAGCAGTTCTTC. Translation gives CASSFASGGAYNEQFF.

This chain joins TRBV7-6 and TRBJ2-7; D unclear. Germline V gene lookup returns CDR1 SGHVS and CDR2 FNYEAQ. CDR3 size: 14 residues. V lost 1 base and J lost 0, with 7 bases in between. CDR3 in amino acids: CASSLGRNSYEQYF. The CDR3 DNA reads TGTGCCAGCAGCTTAGGACGGAACTCCTACGAGCAGTACTTC.

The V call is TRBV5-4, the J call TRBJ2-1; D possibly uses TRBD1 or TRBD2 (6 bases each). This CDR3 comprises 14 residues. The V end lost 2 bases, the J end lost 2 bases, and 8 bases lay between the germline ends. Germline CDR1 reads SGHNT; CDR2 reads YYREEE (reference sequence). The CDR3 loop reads CASSFGGPYNEQFF. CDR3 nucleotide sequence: TGTGCCAGCAGCTTTGGGGGGCCCTACAATGAGCAGTTCTTC.

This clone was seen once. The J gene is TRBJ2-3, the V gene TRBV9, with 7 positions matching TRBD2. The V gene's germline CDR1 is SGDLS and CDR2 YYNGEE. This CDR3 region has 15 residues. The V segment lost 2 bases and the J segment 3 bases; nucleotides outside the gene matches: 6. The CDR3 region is CASSVGASGTDTQYF. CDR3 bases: TGTGCCAGCAGCGTTGGTGCTAGCGGAACAGATACGCAGTATTTT.